The rows below give T cell receptor beta chains drawn from one sample of a study of PD-1 blockade in classical Hodgkin lymphoma. Clones were sequenced by immunoSEQ multiplex PCR, and TCRdb holds only the in-frame ones, with some missing. This sample has 20,000 to 30,000 clones, with approximately 80% found just once. The sequences come from peripheral blood mononuclear cells (PBMCs), collected before the second cycle of nivolumab. These receptors all stem from a human donor with classical Hodgkin lymphoma. The CDR3 runs from the conserved cysteine through the conserved F or W. The D gene is left open where the match is weak. Expanded clones get a size class; other rows say once, few or many, or leave the size out.

>-|TRBJ1-1|TRBV7-8|-
CASSLSQNTEAFF
TGTGCCAGCAGCTTATCCCAGAACACTGAAGCTTTCTTT
>-|TRBJ2-2|TRBV4-1|-
CASSPGSGANTGELFF
TGCGCCAGCAGCCCAGGGTCGGGGGCGAACACCGGGGAGCTGTTTTTT
>TRBD1|TRBJ1-5|TRBV27|-
CASSQGAYQPQHF
TGTGCCAGCAGCCAGGGGGCCTATCAGCCCCAGCATTTT
>TRBD1|TRBJ1-1|TRBV5-1|-
CASSDTGTGDGSAFF
TGCGCCAGCAGCGACACCGGGACAGGGGATGGGTCGGCTTTCTTT
>-|TRBJ1-6|TRBV5-1|-
CASSLAPGRYNSPLHF
TGCGCCAGCAGCTTGGCCCCAGGGAGGTATAATTCACCCCTCCACTTT
>-|TRBJ1-3|TRBV18|-
CASSPSGNTIYF
TGTGCCAGCTCACCCTCGGGTAACACCATATATTTT
>-|TRBJ1-2|TRBV1|-
CTSIRTVTSYGYTF
TGCACCAGCATCCGGACAGTTACAAGCTATGGCTACACCTTC
>TRBD2|TRBJ2-5|TRBV15|once
CATSRDSGSSTETQYF
TGTGCCACCAGCAGAGATAGCGGGAGCAGCACGGAGACCCAGTACTTC
>-|TRBJ2-3|TRBV19|-
CASSPLTFSSTDTQYF
TGTGCCAGTAGTCCACTGACATTCTCGAGCACAGATACGCAGTATTTT
>-|TRBJ2-2|TRBV27|-
CASSLSLGSSTGELFF
TGTGCCAGCAGTTTATCGCTGGGGTCGAGCACCGGGGAGCTGTTTTTT
>-|TRBJ2-5|TRBV2|-
CASSDRKRETQYF
TGTGCCAGCAGTGACAGGAAGAGGGAGACCCAGTACTTC
>-|TRBJ2-2|TRBV5-1|-
CASSSLGLGTGELFF
TGCGCCAGCAGCTCATTGGGGCTCGGCACCGGGGAGCTGTTTTTT
>-|TRBJ1-3|TRBV9|once
CASSASGTSGNTIYF
TGTGCCAGCAGCGCTTCCGGGACCTCTGGAAACACCATATATTTT
>-|TRBJ1-4|TRBV28|few
CASSFAEHGNEKLFF
TGTGCCAGCAGCTTCGCTGAGCACGGTAATGAAAAACTGTTTTTT